These T cell receptor beta chains were read from a single sample in a study of blood T cell repertoires in COVID-19. Repertoires were generated with immunoSEQ multiplex PCR, while TCRdb's copy carries only in-frame clones and drops some. This sample yields roughly 100,000 clones, of which more than 80% are seen a single time; around a quarter belongs to the top ten. Sequencing was carried out using peripheral blood. These receptors originate from a man aged 55 to 70 with acute or convalescent COVID-19. Each CDR3 is given with its conserved first and last residue. The D gene is left open where the match is weak. Clone size appears in some rows only: once, few, many, or a class for an expanded clone.

J: TRBJ2-5
D: .
size: .
V: TRBV6-1
DNA: TGTGCCAGCAGTGAACGGGAGTGGGGTTTGTACCAAGAGACCCAGTACTTC
CDR3: CASSEREWGLYQETQYF

J: TRBJ2-5
D: TRBD1
size: .
V: TRBV5-1
DNA: TGCGCCAGCAGCTTGGATGGACAGGGGGCTGAAGAGACCCAGTACTTC
CDR3: CASSLDGQGAEETQYF

J: TRBJ1-5
D: .
size: .
V: TRBV7-2
DNA: TGTGCCAGCAGCCCCACTGACAGTAATGCGCCCCAGCATTTT
CDR3: CASSPTDSNAPQHF

J: TRBJ1-2
D: .
size: .
V: TRBV3-1/TRBV3-2
DNA: TGTGCCAGCAGCTACTCGAGGACTAACTATGGCTACACCTTC
CDR3: CASSYSRTNYGYTF

J: TRBJ2-5
D: .
size: .
V: TRBV5-4
DNA: TGTGCCAGCAGCTTCAGCAGGGGAAGAGAGACCCAGTACTTC
CDR3: CASSFSRGRETQYF

J: TRBJ1-5
D: .
size: .
V: TRBV5-6
DNA: TGTGCCAGCAGCTTTGGGGCCGCCCCTCGGCCCCAGCATTTT
CDR3: CASSFGAAPRPQHF

J: TRBJ2-2
D: TRBD2
size: once
V: TRBV5-1
DNA: TGCGCCAGCAGTCGGCTAGCGGGATCCGGGGAGCTGTTTTTT
CDR3: CASSRLAGSGELFF

J: TRBJ2-2
D: .
size: .
V: TRBV2
DNA: TGTGCCATCAACTCAGGGGCGGCGAACACCGGGGAGCTGTTTTTT
CDR3: CAINSGAANTGELFF

J: TRBJ2-1
D: .
size: .
V: TRBV12-5
DNA: TGTGCTAGTGGTTTGCTCGGGAGTGAGCAGTTCTTC
CDR3: CASGLLGSEQFF

J: TRBJ2-5
D: .
size: .
V: TRBV7-9
DNA: TGTGCCAGCAGCTTAGTAGGGGCTGGGGAGACCCAGTACTTC
CDR3: CASSLVGAGETQYF

J: TRBJ1-1
D: TRBD1
size: .
V: TRBV9
DNA: TGTGCCAGCAGCGAGATCTCCGGGACAGGGGAAGCTTTCTTT
CDR3: CASSEISGTGEAFF

J: TRBJ1-1
D: .
size: once
V: TRBV7-8
DNA: TGTGCCAGCAGCTTAATTCTCTGGAACACTGAAGCTTTCTTT
CDR3: CASSLILWNTEAFF

J: TRBJ2-5
D: .
size: .
V: TRBV2
DNA: TGTGCCAGCACGGAGGAATCCTACCAAGAGACCCAGTACTTC
CDR3: CASTEESYQETQYF

J: TRBJ2-1
D: .
size: .
V: TRBV3-1/TRBV3-2
DNA: TGTGCCAGCAGAAAGACTGACTCCTACAATGAGCAGTTCTTC
CDR3: CASRKTDSYNEQFF

J: TRBJ2-3
D: TRBD2
size: .
V: TRBV6-4
DNA: TGTGCCAGCAGTAAACTAGCGGGCACAAGGGTAGATACGCAGTATTTT
CDR3: CASSKLAGTRVDTQYF

J: TRBJ2-7
D: .
size: .
V: TRBV27
DNA: TGTGCCAGCAGTTTTAGCGGCCGGTCCTACGAGCAGTACTTC
CDR3: CASSFSGRSYEQYF

J: TRBJ1-1
D: TRBD1
size: few
V: TRBV6-5
DNA: TGTGCCAGCCTGACAGGGGTAGGGTTCACTGAAGCTTTCTTT
CDR3: CASLTGVGFTEAFF

J: TRBJ1-3
D: .
size: few
V: TRBV5-4
DNA: TGTGCCAGCAGCTCCGGACAATCTGGAAACACCATATATTTT
CDR3: CASSSGQSGNTIYF

J: TRBJ1-2
D: .
size: .
V: TRBV28
DNA: TGTGCCAGCAGTGGGGCCCACTATGGCTACACCTTC
CDR3: CASSGAHYGYTF

J: TRBJ2-7
D: .
size: once
V: TRBV12-3/TRBV12-4
DNA: TGTGCCAGCAGTTCTGGCCCACCGTACGAGCAGTACTTC
CDR3: CASSSGPPYEQYF

J: TRBJ1-5
D: TRBD1
size: .
V: TRBV7-2
DNA: TGTGCCAGCAGCTTAACCGGGACAGGGAGCAATCAGCCCCAGCATTTT
CDR3: CASSLTGTGSNQPQHF

J: TRBJ2-1
D: TRBD1
size: .
V: TRBV6-4
DNA: TGTGCCAGCAGTCCTACCCAGGGGGCGAAGGGTGAGCAGTTCTTC
CDR3: CASSPTQGAKGEQFF

J: TRBJ1-5
D: .
size: .
V: TRBV18
DNA: TGTGCCAGCTCACCACCGGGGGGTGGCAATCAGCCCCAGCATTTT
CDR3: CASSPPGGGNQPQHF

J: TRBJ2-2
D: TRBD1
size: .
V: TRBV7-8
DNA: TGTGCCAGCAGCTCAAGGACAGGGGGCGCGGGGAACACCGGGGAGCTGTTTTTT
CDR3: CASSSRTGGAGNTGELFF

J: TRBJ2-3
D: TRBD1
size: .
V: TRBV5-1
DNA: TGCGCCAGCAGCCTAGGACAGGGCCGGGATACGCAGTATTTT
CDR3: CASSLGQGRDTQYF

J: TRBJ1-1
D: .
size: .
V: TRBV2
DNA: TGTGCCAGCAGTGAAGTCCAGGGCGCGGGGGGAACTGAAGCTTTCTTT
CDR3: CASSEVQGAGGTEAFF

J: TRBJ2-5
D: TRBD1
size: .
V: TRBV5-1
DNA: TGCGCCAGCAGCTCTAGGACAGGGAAAGAGACCCAGTACTTC
CDR3: CASSSRTGKETQYF

J: TRBJ2-1
D: .
size: .
V: TRBV14
DNA: TGTGCCAGCAGCTATCTCAAGGAAACAGGGACCTCCAATGAGCAGTTCTTC
CDR3: CASSYLKETGTSNEQFF

J: TRBJ2-5
D: TRBD2
size: .
V: TRBV5-1
DNA: TGCGCCAGCAGCACTCCCCCCGGGGCGAGCGGGAGGGCGGAGACCCAGTACTTC
CDR3: CASSTPPGASGRAETQYF

J: TRBJ2-2
D: .
size: .
V: TRBV3-1/TRBV3-2
DNA: TGTGCCAGCAGCCGGGACTGGAACACCGGGGAGCTGTTTTTT
CDR3: CASSRDWNTGELFF

J: TRBJ1-5
D: .
size: .
V: TRBV19
DNA: TGTGCCAGTAGCCGAGACAGGTTAAATCAGCCCCAGCATTTT
CDR3: CASSRDRLNQPQHF

J: TRBJ1-1
D: .
size: .
V: TRBV4-1
DNA: TGCGCCAGCAGCCAAGTTACGGACGGGGGAGCTTTCTTT
CDR3: CASSQVTDGGAFF

J: TRBJ1-2
D: .
size: .
V: TRBV5-1
DNA: TGCGCCAGCAGCTTGGCAAGGCGGATTCTTAACTATGGCTACACCTTC
CDR3: CASSLARRILNYGYTF

J: TRBJ2-1
D: TRBD2
size: .
V: TRBV5-1
DNA: TGCGCCAGCAGCACCGCTAGCGGACAATACAATGAGCAGTTCTTC
CDR3: CASSTASGQYNEQFF

J: TRBJ1-2
D: .
size: once
V: TRBV29-1
DNA: TGCAGCGTTGAGGAGGGGTATGGCTACACCTTC
CDR3: CSVEEGYGYTF

J: TRBJ2-1
D: TRBD2
size: .
V: TRBV2
DNA: TGTGCCAGCAGTGAAAGGGGCGGGAGGGCCGCGGATGAGCAGTTCTTC
CDR3: CASSERGGRAADEQFF

J: TRBJ1-1
D: .
size: .
V: TRBV11-3
DNA: TGTGCCAGCAGCTTAGAGGCAAGAATGAACACTGAAGCTTTCTTT
CDR3: CASSLEARMNTEAFF

J: TRBJ1-1
D: .
size: .
V: TRBV6-2/TRBV6-3
DNA: TGTGCCAGCAGTCCCCCCGGGTCCATGAACACTGAAGCTTTCTTT
CDR3: CASSPPGSMNTEAFF

J: TRBJ1-6
D: TRBD1
size: .
V: TRBV6-5
DNA: TGTGCCAGCACCCGGACTCAGGGGGCCCACTCACCCCTCCACTTT
CDR3: CASTRTQGAHSPLHF

J: TRBJ2-1
D: TRBD2
size: .
V: TRBV6-5
DNA: TGTGCGAGCCGGCCGGGAGGAGGGTACGAGCAGTTCTTC
CDR3: CASRPGGGYEQFF

J: TRBJ2-2
D: .
size: .
V: TRBV19
DNA: TGTGCCAGTAGTAACCGGGTCGGGGAGCTGTTTTTT
CDR3: CASSNRVGELFF

J: TRBJ1-1
D: TRBD1
size: .
V: TRBV12-3/TRBV12-4
DNA: TGTGCCAGCAGGGGGACAGGACACACTGAAGCTTTCTTT
CDR3: CASRGTGHTEAFF

J: TRBJ1-5
D: TRBD1
size: .
V: TRBV6-5
DNA: TGTGCCAGCAGTTACTCAAACAGGGGTAATCAGCCCCAGCATTTT
CDR3: CASSYSNRGNQPQHF

J: TRBJ2-7
D: TRBD1
size: .
V: TRBV7-9
DNA: TGTGCCAGCAGCTCCTCTACCGGGACAGAGTTTTACGAGCAGTACTTC
CDR3: CASSSSTGTEFYEQYF

J: TRBJ2-2
D: TRBD1
size: once
V: TRBV24-1
DNA: TGTGCCACCAGTGATCGGGACAGCCCGAACACCGGGGAGCTGTTTTTT
CDR3: CATSDRDSPNTGELFF

J: TRBJ2-2
D: .
size: .
V: TRBV10-3
DNA: TGTGCCATCAGTGCACTAGACACCGGGGAGCTGTTTTTT
CDR3: CAISALDTGELFF

J: TRBJ1-2
D: TRBD1
size: .
V: TRBV10-3
DNA: TGTGCCACAGAAACAGGGGACTATGGCTACACCTTC
CDR3: CATETGDYGYTF

J: TRBJ1-2
D: .
size: .
V: TRBV5-1
DNA: TGCGCCAGCAGCTCCGACACACCCCGGTTGGATGGCTACACCTTC
CDR3: CASSSDTPRLDGYTF

J: TRBJ2-1
D: .
size: .
V: TRBV11-2
DNA: TGTGCCAGCAGCTCTGACTCCGATGAGCAGTTCTTC
CDR3: CASSSDSDEQFF

J: TRBJ2-3
D: .
size: .
V: TRBV6-5
DNA: TGTGCCAGCAGTTATTCTATCACAGATACGCAGTATTTT
CDR3: CASSYSITDTQYF

J: TRBJ2-7
D: .
size: .
V: TRBV15
DNA: TGTGCCACCAGCAGAGAGCGCGGAGCCTACGAGCAGTACTTC
CDR3: CATSRERGAYEQYF